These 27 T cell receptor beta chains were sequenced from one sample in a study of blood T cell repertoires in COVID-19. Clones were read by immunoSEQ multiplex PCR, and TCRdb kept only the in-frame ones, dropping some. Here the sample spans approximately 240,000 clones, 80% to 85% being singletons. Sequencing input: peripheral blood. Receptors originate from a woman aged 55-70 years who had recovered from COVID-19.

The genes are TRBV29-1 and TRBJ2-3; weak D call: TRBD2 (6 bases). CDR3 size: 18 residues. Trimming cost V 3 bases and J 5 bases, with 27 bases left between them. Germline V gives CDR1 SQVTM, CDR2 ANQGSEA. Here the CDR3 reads CSVDPSLLLANTGDTQYF. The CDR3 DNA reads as TGCAGCGTTGACCCTTCACTCTTACTAGCAAATACAGGAGATACGCAGTATTTT.

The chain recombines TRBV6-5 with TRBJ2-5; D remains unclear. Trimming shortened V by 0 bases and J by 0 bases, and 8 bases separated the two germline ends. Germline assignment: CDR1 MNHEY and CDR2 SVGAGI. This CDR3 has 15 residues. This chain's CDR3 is CASSYSSEYQETQYF. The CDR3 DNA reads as TGTGCCAGCAGTTACTCCAGCGAGTACCAAGAGACCCAGTACTTC.

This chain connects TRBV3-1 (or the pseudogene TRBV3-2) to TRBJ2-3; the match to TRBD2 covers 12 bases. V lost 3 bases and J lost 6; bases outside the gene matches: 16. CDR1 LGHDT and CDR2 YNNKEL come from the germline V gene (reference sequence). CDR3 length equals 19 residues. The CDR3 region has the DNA TGTGCCAGCAGCCATAACCATCCCCCTAGCGGGGGGGCCTACGATACGCAGTATTTT. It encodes CASSHNHPPSGGAYDTQYF.

This CDR3 reads CASSPQGGRSPGSYNEQFF. CDR3 nucleotide sequence: TGTGCCAGCAGCCCTCAGGGGGGAAGATCTCCCGGGTCCTACAATGAGCAGTTCTTC. The rearrangement joins TRBV27 to TRBJ2-1, with a tentative D call TRBD1 (7 bases). This CDR3 contains 19 residues. Germline CDR1 MNHEY, CDR2 SMNVEV (reference sequence). V lost 6 bases and J lost 1, with 25 bases in between.

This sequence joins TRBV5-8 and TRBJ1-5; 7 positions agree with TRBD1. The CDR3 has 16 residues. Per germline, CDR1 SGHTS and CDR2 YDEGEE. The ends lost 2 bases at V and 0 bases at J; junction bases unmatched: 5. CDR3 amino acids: CASSFRQGVSNQPQHF. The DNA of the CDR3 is TGTGCCAGCAGCTTTCGGCAGGGGGTTAGCAATCAGCCCCAGCATTTT.

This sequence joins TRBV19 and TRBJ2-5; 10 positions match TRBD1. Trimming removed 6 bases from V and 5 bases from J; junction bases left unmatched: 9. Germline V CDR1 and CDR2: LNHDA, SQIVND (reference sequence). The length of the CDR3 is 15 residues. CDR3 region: CASSRRQGAVETQYF. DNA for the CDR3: TGTGCCAGTAGCAGGAGACAGGGGGCAGTGGAGACCCAGTACTTC.

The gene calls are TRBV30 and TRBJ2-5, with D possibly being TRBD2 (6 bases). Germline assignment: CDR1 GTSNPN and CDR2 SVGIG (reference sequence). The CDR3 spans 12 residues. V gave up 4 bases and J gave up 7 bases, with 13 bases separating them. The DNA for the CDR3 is TGTGCCTGGACGCGGCGGGACGGGACCCAGTACTTC. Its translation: CAWTRRDGTQYF. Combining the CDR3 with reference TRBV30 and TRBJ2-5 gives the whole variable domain SQTIHQWPATLVQPVGSPLSLECTVEGTSNPNLYWYRQAAGRGLQLLFYSVGIGQISSEVPQNLSASRPQDRQFILSSKKLLLSDSGFYLCAWTRRDGTQYFGPGTRLLVL.

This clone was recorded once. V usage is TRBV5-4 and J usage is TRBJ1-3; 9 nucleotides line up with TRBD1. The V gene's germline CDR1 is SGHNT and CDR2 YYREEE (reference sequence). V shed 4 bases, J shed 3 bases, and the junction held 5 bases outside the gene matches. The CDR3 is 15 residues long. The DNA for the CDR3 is TGTGCCAGCAGCGACAGGGGGAGAGGTGGAAACACCATATATTTT. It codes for CASSDRGRGGNTIYF.

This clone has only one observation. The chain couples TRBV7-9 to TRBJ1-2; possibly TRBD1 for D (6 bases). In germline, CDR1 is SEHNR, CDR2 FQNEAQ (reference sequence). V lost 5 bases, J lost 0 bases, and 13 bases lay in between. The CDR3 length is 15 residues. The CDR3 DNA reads TGTGCCAGCAGCACATACAGGGATCCTAACTATGGCTACACCTTC. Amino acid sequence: CASSTYRDPNYGYTF. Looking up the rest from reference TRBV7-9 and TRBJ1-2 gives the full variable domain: DTGVSQNPRHKITKRGQNVTFRCDPISEHNRLYWYRQTLGQGPEFLTYFQNEAQLEKSRLLSDRFSAERPKGSFSTLEIQRTEQGDSAMYLCASSTYRDPNYGYTFGSGTRLTVV.

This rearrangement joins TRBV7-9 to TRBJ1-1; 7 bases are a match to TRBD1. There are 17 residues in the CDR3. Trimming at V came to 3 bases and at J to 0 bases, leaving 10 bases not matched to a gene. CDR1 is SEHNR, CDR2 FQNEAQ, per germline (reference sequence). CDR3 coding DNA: TGTGCCAGCAGCTTGGTGGGGAGTAGGGGGCTGAACACTGAAGCTTTCTTT. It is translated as CASSLVGSRGLNTEAFF.

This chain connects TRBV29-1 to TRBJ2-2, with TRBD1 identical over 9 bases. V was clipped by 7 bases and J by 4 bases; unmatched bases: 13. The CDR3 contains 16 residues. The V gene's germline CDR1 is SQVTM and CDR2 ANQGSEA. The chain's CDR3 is CSATGGTLMGTGELFF. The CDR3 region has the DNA TGCAGCGCCACAGGGGGCACATTGATGGGCACCGGGGAGCTGTTTTTT.

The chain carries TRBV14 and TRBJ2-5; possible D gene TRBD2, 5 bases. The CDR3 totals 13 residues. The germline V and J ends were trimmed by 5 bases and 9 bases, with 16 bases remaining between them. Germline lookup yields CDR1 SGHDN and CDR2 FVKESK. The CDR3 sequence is CASSFGNHGAQYF. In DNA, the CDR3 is TGTGCCAGCAGCTTCGGGAACCACGGGGCCCAGTACTTC.

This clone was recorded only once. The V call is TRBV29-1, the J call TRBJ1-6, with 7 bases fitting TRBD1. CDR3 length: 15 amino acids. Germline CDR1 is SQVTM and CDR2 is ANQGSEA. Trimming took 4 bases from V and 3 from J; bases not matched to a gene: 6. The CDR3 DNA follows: TGCAGCGTTGCGACAGGGCCCCTCTATAATTCACCCCTCCACTTT. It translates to CSVATGPLYNSPLHF.

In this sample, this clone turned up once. The CDR3: CASSTEAASGGGSSYNEQFF. The CDR3 DNA is TGTGCCAGCAGCACCGAGGCGGCTAGCGGGGGGGGGAGCTCCTACAATGAGCAGTTCTTC. The genes are TRBV11-3 and TRBJ2-1; 12 bases agree with TRBD2. CDR1 SGHNT and CDR2 YENEEA come from the germline V gene. CDR3 length: 20 residues. Germline trimming cut 5 bases from V and 0 bases from J; bases unmatched to any gene: 14.

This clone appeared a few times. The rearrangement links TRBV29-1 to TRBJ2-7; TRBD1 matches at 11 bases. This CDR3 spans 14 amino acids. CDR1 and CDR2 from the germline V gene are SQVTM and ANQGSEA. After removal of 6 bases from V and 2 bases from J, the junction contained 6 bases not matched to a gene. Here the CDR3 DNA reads TGCAGCGTCGTTGGACAGGGGGCAACCTACGAGCAGTACTTC. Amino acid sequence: CSVVGQGATYEQYF.

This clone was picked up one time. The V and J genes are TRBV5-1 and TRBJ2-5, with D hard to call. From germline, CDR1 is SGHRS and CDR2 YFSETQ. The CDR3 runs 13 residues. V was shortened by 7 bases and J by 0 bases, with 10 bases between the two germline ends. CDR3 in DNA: TGCGCCAGCTACCTCCAGGACCAAGAGACCCAGTACTTC. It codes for CASYLQDQETQYF.

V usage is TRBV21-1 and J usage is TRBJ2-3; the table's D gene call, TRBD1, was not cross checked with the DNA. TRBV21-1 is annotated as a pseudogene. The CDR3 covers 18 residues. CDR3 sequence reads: CASSKRGSAREGTDTQYF. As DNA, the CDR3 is TGTGCCAGCAGCAAAAGGGGGTCAGCAAGGGAAGGGACAGATACGCAGTATTTT.

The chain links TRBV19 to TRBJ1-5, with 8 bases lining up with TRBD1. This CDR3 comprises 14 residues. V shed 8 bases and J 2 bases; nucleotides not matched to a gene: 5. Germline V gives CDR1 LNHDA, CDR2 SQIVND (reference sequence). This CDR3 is CASGTGHGNQPQHF. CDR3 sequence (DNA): TGTGCCAGTGGGACAGGTCATGGCAATCAGCCCCAGCATTTT.

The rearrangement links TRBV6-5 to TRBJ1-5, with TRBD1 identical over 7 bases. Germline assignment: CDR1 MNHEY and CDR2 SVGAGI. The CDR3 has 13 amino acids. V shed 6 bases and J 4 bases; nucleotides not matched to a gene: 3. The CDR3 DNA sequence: TGTGCCAGCAGACAGGGGCGGAATCAGCCCCAGCATTTT. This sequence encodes CASRQGRNQPQHF.

CDR3 protein: CASRSTGELFF. Written as DNA, the CDR3 is TGTGCCAGCAGGTCGACCGGGGAGCTGTTTTTT. The V and J genes are TRBV5-5 and TRBJ2-2; D ambiguous. V gave up 5 bases and J gave up 5 bases, with 4 bases separating them. This CDR3 spans 11 amino acids. CDR1 and CDR2 from the germline V gene are SGHKS and YYEKEE (reference sequence).

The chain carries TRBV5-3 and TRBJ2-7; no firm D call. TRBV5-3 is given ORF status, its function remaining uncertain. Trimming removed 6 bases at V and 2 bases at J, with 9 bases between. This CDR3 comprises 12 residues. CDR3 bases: TGTGCCAGAACCCATGGCACCTACGAGCAGTACTTC. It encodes CARTHGTYEQYF.

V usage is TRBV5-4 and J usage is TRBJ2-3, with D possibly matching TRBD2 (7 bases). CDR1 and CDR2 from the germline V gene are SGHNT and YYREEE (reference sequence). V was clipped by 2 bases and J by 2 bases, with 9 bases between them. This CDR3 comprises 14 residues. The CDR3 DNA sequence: TGTGCCAGCAGCTTACGGGGGGCCACAGATACGCAGTATTTT. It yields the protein CASSLRGATDTQYF.

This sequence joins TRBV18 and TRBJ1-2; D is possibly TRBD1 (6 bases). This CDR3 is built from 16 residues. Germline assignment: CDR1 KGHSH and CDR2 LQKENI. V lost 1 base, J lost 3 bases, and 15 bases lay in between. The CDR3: CASSPRGPNGDYGYTF. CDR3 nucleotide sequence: TGTGCCAGCTCACCACGGGGGCCTAACGGTGACTATGGCTACACCTTC. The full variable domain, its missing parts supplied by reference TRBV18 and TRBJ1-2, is NAGVMQNPRHLVRRRGQEARLRCSPMKGHSHVYWYRQLPEEGLKFMVYLQKENIIDESGMPKERFSAEFPKEGPSILRIQQVVRGDSAAYFCASSPRGPNGDYGYTFGSGTRLTVV.

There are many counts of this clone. The CDR3 DNA sequence: TGTGCCAGCAGTGAAGCTAGCGGGAACGTGGAGGAGCAGTTCTTC. Translated, it gives CASSEASGNVEEQFF. The gene calls are TRBV6-4 and TRBJ2-1; TRBD2 agrees at 9 bases. V lost 3 bases, J lost 10 bases, and 10 bases stayed unmatched. CDR1 and CDR2 from the germline V gene are MRHNA and SNTAGT. The CDR3 sequence is 15 residues long.

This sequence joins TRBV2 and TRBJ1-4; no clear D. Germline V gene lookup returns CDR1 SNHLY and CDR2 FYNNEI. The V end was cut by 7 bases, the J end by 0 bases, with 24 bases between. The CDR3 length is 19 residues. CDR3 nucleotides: TGTGCCAGCACTGGAGGACTTCTCACGAGGGTTTCAACTAATGAAAAACTGTTTTTT. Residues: CASTGGLLTRVSTNEKLFF.

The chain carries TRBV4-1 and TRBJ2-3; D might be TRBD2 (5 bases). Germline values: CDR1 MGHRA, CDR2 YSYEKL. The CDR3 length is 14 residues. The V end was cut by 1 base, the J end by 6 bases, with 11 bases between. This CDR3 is CASSQAGLLDTQYF. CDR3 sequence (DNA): TGCGCCAGCAGCCAAGCTGGACTTTTGGATACGCAGTATTTT.

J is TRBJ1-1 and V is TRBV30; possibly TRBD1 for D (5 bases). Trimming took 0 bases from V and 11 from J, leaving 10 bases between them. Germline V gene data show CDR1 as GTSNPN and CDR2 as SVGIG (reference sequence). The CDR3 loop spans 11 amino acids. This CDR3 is CAWSVQVGAFF. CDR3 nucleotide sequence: TGTGCCTGGAGTGTACAGGTGGGGGCTTTCTTT.